A single sample is the source of the 29 T cell receptor beta chains below, sequenced in a study of cytomegalovirus exposure and HLA in healthy donors. The PCR was carried out with 60 Vbeta primers and 13 Jbeta primers. The data were produced by immunoSEQ multiplex PCR, yet TCRdb's version contains in-frame clones alone and is incomplete. The repertoire holds about 67,000 clones, with 60% to 80% as singletons. Sequencing input: PBMCs. The receptors were gathered from a man aged 55 to 70 in good health and CMV-seropositive.

The V and J genes are TRBV11-2 and TRBJ2-3; D not certain. V was trimmed by 2 bases and J by 1 base, leaving 10 bases between them. Germline V CDR1 and CDR2: SGHAT, FQNNGV. CDR3 size: 15 residues. Here the CDR3 reads CASSLMIEGTDTQYF. CDR3 coding DNA: TGTGCCAGCAGCTTAATGATAGAAGGCACAGATACGCAGTATTTT.

J is TRBJ2-3 and V is TRBV6-5; 7 nucleotides match TRBD2. Germline CDR1 and CDR2: MNHEY and SVGAGI. V lost 7 bases and J lost 6; bases outside the gene matches: 7. There are 13 residues in the CDR3. The CDR3 nucleotides are TGTGCCAGCATAGGGCTCGGGGGGGATACGCAGTATTTT. It codes for CASIGLGGDTQYF.

The gene calls are TRBV6-5 and TRBJ2-7, with 7 bases identical to TRBD1. The germline V gene encodes CDR1 MNHEY and CDR2 SVGAGI. The V segment lost 5 bases and the J segment 7 bases; nucleotides outside the gene matches: 11. CDR3 length: 14 amino acids. CDR3 loop: CASSPSGTVEEQYF. The CDR3 DNA reads as TGTGCCAGCAGTCCCTCCGGGACAGTTGAAGAGCAGTACTTC.

The CDR3 nucleotides read TGTGCCAGCAGGGGGGGGAACTACGAGCAGTACTTC. Its translation is CASRGGNYEQYF. V is TRBV2 and J is TRBJ2-7, with 7 positions matching TRBD2. Germline assignment: CDR1 SNHLY and CDR2 FYNNEI. This CDR3 has 12 residues. V was pared by 6 bases and J by 3 bases, with 2 bases of the junction left unmatched.

The V call is TRBV18, the J call TRBJ1-3; 8 positions agree with TRBD1. Germline-derived CDR1 and CDR2 are KGHSH and LQKENI. This CDR3 spans 16 amino acids. V dropped 1 base and J dropped 0; count of bases not matched to a gene: 2. CDR3 in amino acids: CASSPRDRTSGNTIYF. CDR3 nucleotides: TGTGCCAGCTCACCACGGGACAGGACCTCTGGAAACACCATATATTTT. Looking up the rest from reference TRBV18 and TRBJ1-3 gives the full variable domain: NAGVMQNPRHLVRRRGQEARLRCSPMKGHSHVYWYRQLPEEGLKFMVYLQKENIIDESGMPKERFSAEFPKEGPSILRIQQVVRGDSAAYFCASSPRDRTSGNTIYFGEGSWLTVV.

This rearrangement joins TRBV6-5 to TRBJ1-4; a possible D gene is TRBD1 (6 bases). V lost 2 bases and J lost 5, with 9 bases in between. The germline gives CDR1 MNHEY, CDR2 SVGAGI. The CDR3 is made up of 14 amino acids. The chain's CDR3 is CASSYLTGNEKLFF. CDR3 in DNA: TGTGCCAGCAGTTACCTAACAGGGAATGAAAAACTGTTTTTT.

The V and J genes are TRBV6-6 and TRBJ1-3; D gene unclear. The CDR3 runs to 15 residues. Germline CDR1 reads MNHNY; CDR2 reads SVGAGI (reference sequence). V lost 0 bases to trimming and J lost 2 bases, with 8 bases between them. Here the CDR3 DNA reads TGTGCCAGCAGTTACTCGCAGACTGCTGGAAACACCATATATTTT. Its translation is CASSYSQTAGNTIYF.

The chain employs TRBV27 and TRBJ2-5; 7 bases fit TRBD2. From germline, CDR1 is MNHEY and CDR2 SMNVEV (reference sequence). V was clipped by 3 bases and J by 5 bases; unmatched bases: 6. CDR3 length equals 14 residues. The CDR3 nucleotides read TGTGCCAGCAGTTTTGGCGGGAGATGGGAGACCCAGTACTTC. This gives the protein CASSFGGRWETQYF.

The V gene is TRBV7-6, the J gene TRBJ2-3; 12 bases align to TRBD2. Trimming at V came to 2 bases and at J to 0 bases, leaving 6 bases not matched to a gene. This CDR3 contains 18 residues. Germline lookup yields CDR1 SGHVS and CDR2 FNYEAQ. The DNA of the CDR3 is TGTGCCAGCAGCTTAAACCCTAGCGGGAGGGCTAGCACAGATACGCAGTATTTT. Amino acids: CASSLNPSGRASTDTQYF.

Concerning this clone: The identical CDR3 is also encoded by other nucleotide sequences in the sample. This chain connects TRBV5-1 to TRBJ2-5; tentative D call: TRBD2 (6 bases). The germline V gene has CDR1 SGHRS and CDR2 YFSETQ. The CDR3 length is 14 residues. Trimming removed 0 bases at V and 2 bases at J, with 8 bases between. The CDR3 reads CASSLGDSQETQYF. The CDR3 DNA is TGCGCCAGCAGCTTGGGGGACTCACAAGAGACCCAGTACTTC.

J is TRBJ2-1 and V is TRBV7-8; 13 bases map to TRBD2. J gave up 7 bases and V 10 bases, and 10 bases lay outside the gene matches. The CDR3 is 15 residues long. CDR1 is SGHVS, CDR2 FQNEAQ, per germline. The CDR3 sequence: CATNLGLAGSNEQFF. CDR3 coding DNA: TGTGCCACCAACTTGGGACTAGCGGGGAGTAATGAGCAGTTCTTC.

This chain uses TRBV19 with TRBJ2-1; 9 bases are a match to TRBD1. Per germline, CDR1 LNHDA and CDR2 SQIVND (reference sequence). This CDR3 region has 14 residues. Germline trimming cut 9 bases from V and 0 bases from J; bases unmatched to any gene: 3. In nucleotides, the CDR3 is TGTGCCAGCAAGACAGGGGGCTCCTACAATGAGCAGTTCTTC. Translated, it gives CASKTGGSYNEQFF.

The V and J genes are TRBV7-9 and TRBJ2-7, with a weak D call TRBD1 (6 bases). CDR3 size: 14 residues. Germline CDR1 and CDR2: SEHNR and FQNEAQ (reference sequence). V was trimmed by 1 base and J by 5 bases, leaving 12 bases between them. The CDR3 loop reads CASSLGRGLDEQYF. In nucleotides, the CDR3 is TGTGCCAGCAGCTTAGGTAGGGGGTTGGACGAGCAGTACTTC. Variable domain in full (rest from reference TRBV7-9 and TRBJ2-7): DTGVSQNPRHKITKRGQNVTFRCDPISEHNRLYWYRQTLGQGPEFLTYFQNEAQLEKSRLLSDRFSAERPKGSFSTLEIQRTEQGDSAMYLCASSLGRGLDEQYFGPGTRLTVT.

V gene TRBV2 combines with J gene TRBJ2-3, with TRBD2 matching over 7 bases. V lost 1 base, J lost 1 base, and 5 bases stayed unmatched. Germline-derived CDR1 and CDR2 are SNHLY and FYNNEI. CDR3 length: 16 residues. The CDR3 DNA follows: TGTGCCAGCAGTGAAGGGACTAGTTTTGGCACAGATACGCAGTATTTT. Translated: CASSEGTSFGTDTQYF.

The CDR3 region has the DNA TGCGCCAGCAGCTTGAGGACAGACGGGGAGCTGTTTTTT. It specifies CASSLRTDGELFF. The chain couples TRBV5-1 to TRBJ2-2; D may be TRBD1 (6 bases). Trimming took 1 base from V and 7 from J, leaving 8 bases between them. Germline CDR1 is SGHRS and CDR2 is YFSETQ. The CDR3 is 13 amino acids. Variable domain in full (rest from reference TRBV5-1 and TRBJ2-2): KAGVTQTPRYLIKTRGQQVTLSCSPISGHRSVSWYQQTPGQGLQFLFEYFSETQRNKGNFPGRFSGRQFSNSRSEMNVSTLELGDSALYLCASSLRTDGELFFGEGSRLTVL.

Only a few counts were recorded for this clone. The chain links TRBV6-5 to TRBJ2-3; TRBD2 matches at 14 bases. This CDR3 region has 15 residues. With V trimmed by 5 bases and J by 6 bases, 4 bases remained unmatched. Looked up from germline, CDR1 is MNHEY and CDR2 is SVGAGI. The CDR3 DNA sequence: TGTGCCAGCAGTCCGAGACTAGCGGGGGGGGATACGCAGTATTTT. This gives the protein CASSPRLAGGDTQYF.

This clone has more than one count but fewer than ten. This chain links TRBV10-2 with TRBJ2-5; no firm D call. The V gene lost 6 bases and the J gene lost 2 bases, with 7 bases spanning the gap. CDR1 is WSHSY, CDR2 SAAADI, per germline. The CDR3 length is 12 residues. The CDR3 DNA reads TGCGCCAGCAGCGGAGCTCAAGAGACCCAGTACTTC. This codes for CASSGAQETQYF.

This sequence joins TRBV7-9 and TRBJ2-7; D is possibly TRBD1 (5 bases). V was pared by 5 bases and J by 3 bases, with 8 bases between. Germline V gene sequence: CDR1 SEHNR, CDR2 FQNEAQ (reference sequence). This CDR3 spans 12 amino acids. In DNA, the CDR3 is TGTGCCAGCAGCCCAACAGGCTACGAGCAGTACTTC. This translates into CASSPTGYEQYF.

The chain employs TRBV10-1 and TRBJ1-1; TRBD1 aligns across 9 bases. The CDR3 consists of 12 residues. V lost 5 bases, J lost 8 bases, and 3 bases stayed unmatched. Looked up from germline, CDR1 is WNHNN and CDR2 is SYGVQD (reference sequence). CDR3 DNA: TGCGCCAGCAGTCAAGGACAGGGGGAAGCTTTCTTT. Translation gives CASSQGQGEAFF.

The rearrangement joins TRBV7-8 to TRBJ2-2; tentatively, D is TRBD2 (5 bases). This CDR3 is built from 13 residues. The germline V and J ends were trimmed by 6 bases and 7 bases, with 12 bases remaining between them. Germline CDR1 is SGHVS and CDR2 is FQNEAQ. DNA of the CDR3: TGTGCCAGCAGTTCTAGGGCGGGCGGGGAGCTGTTTTTT. Translating it yields CASSSRAGGELFF. Supplemented by reference TRBV7-8 and TRBJ2-2, the full variable domain reads GAGVSQSPRYKVAKRGQDVALRCDPISGHVSLFWYQQALGQGPEFLTYFQNEAQLDKSGLPSDRFFAERPEGSVSTLKIQRTQQEDSAVYLCASSSRAGGELFFGEGSRLTVL.

This sequence joins TRBV7-8 and TRBJ2-7, with 7 bases fitting TRBD1. The germline V gene encodes CDR1 SGHVS and CDR2 FQNEAQ. This CDR3 spans 15 amino acids. V was clipped by 1 base and J by 6 bases; unmatched bases: 9. CDR3 DNA sequence: TGTGCCAGCAGCTTAGTGGGGACAGCGCCTGGCGAGCAGTACTTC. Its translation is CASSLVGTAPGEQYF. The full variable domain, its missing parts supplied by reference TRBV7-8 and TRBJ2-7, is GAGVSQSPRYKVAKRGQDVALRCDPISGHVSLFWYQQALGQGPEFLTYFQNEAQLDKSGLPSDRFFAERPEGSVSTLKIQRTQQEDSAVYLCASSLVGTAPGEQYFGPGTRLTVT.

Comments on this clone: Other nucleotide sequences in the sample specify the same CDR3. This chain joins TRBV7-9 and TRBJ1-1; D gene ambiguous. CDR1 SEHNR and CDR2 FQNEAQ come from the germline V gene (reference sequence). Trimming cost V 3 bases and J 1 base, with 6 bases left between them. CDR3 length: 13 amino acids. The DNA of the CDR3 is TGTGCCAGCAGCTTGACTGGGAACACTGAAGCTTTCTTT. It codes for CASSLTGNTEAFF.

The chain combines TRBV5-1 with TRBJ2-7, with TRBD2 matching over 9 bases. The CDR3 has 12 amino acids. J gave up 7 bases and V 5 bases, and 4 bases lay outside the gene matches. Per the germline V gene, CDR1 is SGHRS and CDR2 is YFSETQ. The CDR3 here is CASRREGQEQYF. CDR3 DNA: TGCGCCAGCAGGCGGGAGGGTCAAGAGCAGTACTTC. Using reference TRBV5-1 and TRBJ2-7 for the parts outside the CDR3, the full variable domain is KAGVTQTPRYLIKTRGQQVTLSCSPISGHRSVSWYQQTPGQGLQFLFEYFSETQRNKGNFPGRFSGRQFSNSRSEMNVSTLELGDSALYLCASRREGQEQYFGPGTRLTVT.

This clone was detected a few times. The chain is built from TRBV7-9 and TRBJ2-1, with 11 bases aligning to TRBD2. There are 15 residues in the CDR3. Germline values: CDR1 SEHNR, CDR2 FQNEAQ (reference sequence). Losses at the gene ends were 7 bases for V and 9 bases for J; bases not matched to a gene: 11. The CDR3, as DNA: TGTGCCAGCAACTTCAATAGCGGGGGGGCCGGTGAGCAGTTCTTC. This sequence encodes CASNFNSGGAGEQFF.

The CDR3 nucleotides are TGTGCCAGCAGCTTAGATCAGGGAAGCTACAATGAGCAGTTCTTC. Translated, it gives CASSLDQGSYNEQFF. V and J are TRBV11-2 and TRBJ2-1; tentative D call: TRBD1 (5 bases). Trimming stripped 0 bases from V and 3 bases from J, with 9 bases between. Germline V CDR1 and CDR2: SGHAT, FQNNGV. The length of the CDR3 is 15 residues.

This chain uses TRBV7-6 with TRBJ2-3, with TRBD2 matching 10 bases. Germline V gene lookup returns CDR1 SGHVS and CDR2 FNYEAQ. The CDR3 consists of 15 residues. Unmatched junction bases numbered 5, after V lost 5 bases and J lost 3 bases. In DNA, the CDR3 is TGTGCCAGCAGCCCTAGCGGGAGTGGGACAGATACGCAGTATTTT. The encoded protein is CASSPSGSGTDTQYF.

The count of this clone is one. The V call is TRBV6-5, the J call TRBJ1-4; TRBD1 is a possible D gene (6 bases). V dropped 2 bases and J dropped 8 bases, with 12 bases sitting between them. Germline CDR1 is MNHEY and CDR2 is SVGAGI. The CDR3 spans 14 residues. This CDR3 reads CASSYGQGIEKLFF. The CDR3 nucleotides read TGTGCCAGCAGTTACGGGCAGGGGATCGAAAAACTGTTTTTT.

The chain links TRBV9 to TRBJ2-7; no clear D gene. The germline CDR1 and CDR2 sequences are SGDLS and YYNGEE. The CDR3 contains 14 residues. Trimming removed 3 bases from V and 0 bases from J, with 10 bases in between. In DNA form, the CDR3 reads TGTGCCAGCAGCGCTCAGGTGAACTCCTACGAGCAGTACTTC. This sequence encodes CASSAQVNSYEQYF.

This clone has only one observation. This sequence joins TRBV5-1 and TRBJ2-7, with 7 bases lining up with TRBD1. The length of the CDR3 is 15 residues. CDR1 is SGHRS and CDR2 is YFSETQ in the germline V gene. V dropped 2 bases and J dropped 3; count of bases not matched to a gene: 8. The CDR3 DNA reads TGCGCCAGCAGCTTTTCGACAGGGACCGACTACGAGCAGTACTTC. Its protein is CASSFSTGTDYEQYF.